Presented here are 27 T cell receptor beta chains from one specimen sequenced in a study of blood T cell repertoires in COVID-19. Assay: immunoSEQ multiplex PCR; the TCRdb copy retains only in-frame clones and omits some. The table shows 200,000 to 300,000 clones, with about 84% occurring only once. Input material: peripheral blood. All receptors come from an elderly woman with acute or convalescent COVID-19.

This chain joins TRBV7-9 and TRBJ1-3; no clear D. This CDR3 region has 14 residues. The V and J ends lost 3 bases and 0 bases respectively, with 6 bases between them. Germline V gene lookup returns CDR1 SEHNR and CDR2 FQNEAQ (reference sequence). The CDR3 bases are TGTGCCAGCAGCTTCGGTCCCTCTGGAAACACCATATATTTT. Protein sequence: CASSFGPSGNTIYF.

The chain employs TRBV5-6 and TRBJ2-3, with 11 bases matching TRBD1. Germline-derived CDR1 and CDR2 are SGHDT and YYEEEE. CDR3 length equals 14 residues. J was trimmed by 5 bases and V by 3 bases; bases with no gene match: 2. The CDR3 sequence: CASSWDRGRDTQYF. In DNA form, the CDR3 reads TGTGCCAGCAGCTGGGACAGGGGGAGAGATACGCAGTATTTT.

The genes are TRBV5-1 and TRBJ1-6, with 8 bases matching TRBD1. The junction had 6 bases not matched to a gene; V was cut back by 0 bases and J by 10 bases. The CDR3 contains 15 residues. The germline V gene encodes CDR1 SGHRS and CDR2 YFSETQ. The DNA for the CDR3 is TGCGCCAGCAGCTTGGAGGGCAGGGGGCAATCACCCCTCCACTTT. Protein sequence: CASSLEGRGQSPLHF.

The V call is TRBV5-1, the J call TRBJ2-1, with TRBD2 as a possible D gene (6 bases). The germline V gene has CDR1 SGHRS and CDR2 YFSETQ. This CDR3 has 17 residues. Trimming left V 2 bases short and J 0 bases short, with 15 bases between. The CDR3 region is CASSLEPPGSSYNEQFF. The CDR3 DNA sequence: TGCGCCAGCAGCTTAGAACCCCCCGGGAGCTCCTACAATGAGCAGTTCTTC.

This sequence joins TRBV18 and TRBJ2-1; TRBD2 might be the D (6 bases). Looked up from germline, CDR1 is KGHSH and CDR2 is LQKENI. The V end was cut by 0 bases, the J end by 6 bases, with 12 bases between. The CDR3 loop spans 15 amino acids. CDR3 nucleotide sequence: TGTGCCAGCTCACCACCGGTAGGGGAGGCCAATGAGCAGTTCTTC. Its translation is CASSPPVGEANEQFF. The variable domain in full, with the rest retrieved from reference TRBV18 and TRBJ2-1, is NAGVMQNPRHLVRRRGQEARLRCSPMKGHSHVYWYRQLPEEGLKFMVYLQKENIIDESGMPKERFSAEFPKEGPSILRIQQVVRGDSAAYFCASSPPVGEANEQFFGPGTRLTVL.

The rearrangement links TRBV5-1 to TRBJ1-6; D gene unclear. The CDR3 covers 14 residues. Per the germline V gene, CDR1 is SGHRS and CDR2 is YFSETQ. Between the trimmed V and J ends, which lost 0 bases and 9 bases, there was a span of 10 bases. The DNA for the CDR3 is TGCGCCAGCAGCTTGGCCGGGAGAGGTTCACCCCTCCACTTT. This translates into CASSLAGRGSPLHF.

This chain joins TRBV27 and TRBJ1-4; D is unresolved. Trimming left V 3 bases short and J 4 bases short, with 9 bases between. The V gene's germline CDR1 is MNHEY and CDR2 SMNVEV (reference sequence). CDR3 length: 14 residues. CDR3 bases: TGTGCCAGCAGTTTCGGGATCGGTAATGAAAAACTGTTTTTT. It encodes CASSFGIGNEKLFF.

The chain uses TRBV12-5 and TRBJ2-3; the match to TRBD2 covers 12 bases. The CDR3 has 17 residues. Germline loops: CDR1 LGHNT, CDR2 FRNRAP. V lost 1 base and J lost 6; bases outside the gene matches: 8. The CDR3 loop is CASGLEPSGGAGDTQYF. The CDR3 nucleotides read TGTGCTAGTGGTTTGGAGCCTAGCGGGGGGGCTGGGGATACGCAGTATTTT.

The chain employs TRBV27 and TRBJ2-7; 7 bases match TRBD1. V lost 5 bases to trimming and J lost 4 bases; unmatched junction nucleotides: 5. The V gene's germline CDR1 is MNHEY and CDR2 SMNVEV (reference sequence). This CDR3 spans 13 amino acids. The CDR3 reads CASSPGTVYEQYF. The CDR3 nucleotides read TGTGCCAGCAGTCCAGGGACAGTTTACGAGCAGTACTTC.

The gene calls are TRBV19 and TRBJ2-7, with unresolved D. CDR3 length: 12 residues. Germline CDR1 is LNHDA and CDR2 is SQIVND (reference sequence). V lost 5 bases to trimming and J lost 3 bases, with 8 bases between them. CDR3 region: CASSDVRYEQYF. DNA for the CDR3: TGTGCCAGTAGTGATGTGCGCTACGAGCAGTACTTC.

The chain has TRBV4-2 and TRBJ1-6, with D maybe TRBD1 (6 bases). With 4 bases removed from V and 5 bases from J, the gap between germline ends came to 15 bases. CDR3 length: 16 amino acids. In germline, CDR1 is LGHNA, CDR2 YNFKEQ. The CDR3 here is CASSPLPGVDNSPLHF. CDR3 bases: TGTGCCAGCAGCCCACTCCCAGGGGTTGATAATTCACCCCTCCACTTT.

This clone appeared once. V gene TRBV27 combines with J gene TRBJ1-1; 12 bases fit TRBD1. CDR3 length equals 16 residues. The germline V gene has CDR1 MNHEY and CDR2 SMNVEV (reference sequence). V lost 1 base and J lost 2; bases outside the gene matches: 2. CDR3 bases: TGTGCCAGCAGTTTATGGGGGACAGGGGGCAACACTGAAGCTTTCTTT. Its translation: CASSLWGTGGNTEAFF.

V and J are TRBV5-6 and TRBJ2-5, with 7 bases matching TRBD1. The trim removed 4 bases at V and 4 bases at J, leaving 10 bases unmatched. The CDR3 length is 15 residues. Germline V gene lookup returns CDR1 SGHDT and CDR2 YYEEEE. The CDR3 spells CASSSRRRTGETQYF. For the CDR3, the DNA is TGTGCCAGCAGCAGCCGACGGCGGACAGGAGAGACCCAGTACTTC. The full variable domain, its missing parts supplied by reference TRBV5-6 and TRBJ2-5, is DAGVTQSPTHLIKTRGQQVTLRCSPKSGHDTVSWYQQALGQGPQFIFQYYEEEERQRGNFPDRFSGHQFPNYSSELNVNALLLGDSALYLCASSSRRRTGETQYFGPGTRLLVL.

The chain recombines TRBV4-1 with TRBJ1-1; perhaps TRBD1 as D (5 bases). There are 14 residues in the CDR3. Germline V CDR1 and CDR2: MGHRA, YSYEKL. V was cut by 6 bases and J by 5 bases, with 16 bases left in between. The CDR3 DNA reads TGCGCCAGCAGAGTCCGGGGGGTAGGTACTGAAGCTTTCTTT. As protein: CASRVRGVGTEAFF.

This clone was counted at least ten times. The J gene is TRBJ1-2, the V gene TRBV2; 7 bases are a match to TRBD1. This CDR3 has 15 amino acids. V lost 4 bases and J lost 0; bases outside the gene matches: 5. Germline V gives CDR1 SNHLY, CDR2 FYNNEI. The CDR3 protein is CASSGAGQPNYGYTF. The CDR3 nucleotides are TGTGCCAGCAGTGGAGCGGGACAGCCTAACTATGGCTACACCTTC.

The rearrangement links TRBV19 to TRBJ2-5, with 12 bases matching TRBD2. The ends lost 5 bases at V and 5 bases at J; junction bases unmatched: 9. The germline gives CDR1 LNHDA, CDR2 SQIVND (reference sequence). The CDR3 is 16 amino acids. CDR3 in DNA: TGTGCCAGTAGTGCGACTAGCGGGGGCCTCGGGGAGACCCAGTACTTC. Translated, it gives CASSATSGGLGETQYF.

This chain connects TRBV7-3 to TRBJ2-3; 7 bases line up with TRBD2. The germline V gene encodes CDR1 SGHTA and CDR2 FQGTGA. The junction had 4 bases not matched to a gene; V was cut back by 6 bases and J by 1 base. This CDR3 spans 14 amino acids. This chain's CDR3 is CASRAGEGTDTQYF. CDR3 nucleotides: TGTGCCAGCAGGGCGGGGGAGGGCACAGATACGCAGTATTTT.

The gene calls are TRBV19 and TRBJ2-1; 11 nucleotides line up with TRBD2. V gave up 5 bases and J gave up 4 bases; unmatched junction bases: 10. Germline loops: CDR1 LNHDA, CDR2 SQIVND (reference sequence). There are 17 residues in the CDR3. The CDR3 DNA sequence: TGTGCCAGTAGTCCGATCGCCGGGACTAGCGGATACAATGAGCAGTTCTTC. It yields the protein CASSPIAGTSGYNEQFF.

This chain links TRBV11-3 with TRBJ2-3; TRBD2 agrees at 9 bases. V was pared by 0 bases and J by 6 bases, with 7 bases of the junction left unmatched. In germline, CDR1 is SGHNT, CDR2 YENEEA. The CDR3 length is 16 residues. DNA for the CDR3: TGTGCCAGCAGCTTAGATCGGGGCGGGGGGGCCGATACGCAGTATTTT. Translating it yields CASSLDRGGGADTQYF.

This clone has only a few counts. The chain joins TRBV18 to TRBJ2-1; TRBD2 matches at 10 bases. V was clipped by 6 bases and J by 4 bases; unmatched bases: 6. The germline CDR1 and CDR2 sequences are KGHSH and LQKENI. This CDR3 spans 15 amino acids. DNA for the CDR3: TGTGCCAGCTCCCCGGGACTAGCGCCGTACAATGAGCAGTTCTTC. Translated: CASSPGLAPYNEQFF.

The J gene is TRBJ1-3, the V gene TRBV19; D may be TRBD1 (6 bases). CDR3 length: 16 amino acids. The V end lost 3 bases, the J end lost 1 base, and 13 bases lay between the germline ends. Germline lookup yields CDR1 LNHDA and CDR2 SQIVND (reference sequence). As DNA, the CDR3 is TGTGCCAGTAGTATGTCAACAGGGTCTTCTGGAAACACCATATATTTT. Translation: CASSMSTGSSGNTIYF.

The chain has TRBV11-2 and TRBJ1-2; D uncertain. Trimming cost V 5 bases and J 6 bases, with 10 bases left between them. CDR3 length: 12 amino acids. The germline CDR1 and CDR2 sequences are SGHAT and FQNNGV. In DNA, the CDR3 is TGTGCCAGCAGCGACCAACGGGATGGCTACACCTTC. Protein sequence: CASSDQRDGYTF.

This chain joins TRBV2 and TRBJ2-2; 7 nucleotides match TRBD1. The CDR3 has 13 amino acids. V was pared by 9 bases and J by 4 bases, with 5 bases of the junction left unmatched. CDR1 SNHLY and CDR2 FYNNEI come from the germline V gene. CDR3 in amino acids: CASGQALTGELFF. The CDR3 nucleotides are TGTGCCAGTGGACAGGCCCTCACCGGGGAGCTGTTTTTT.

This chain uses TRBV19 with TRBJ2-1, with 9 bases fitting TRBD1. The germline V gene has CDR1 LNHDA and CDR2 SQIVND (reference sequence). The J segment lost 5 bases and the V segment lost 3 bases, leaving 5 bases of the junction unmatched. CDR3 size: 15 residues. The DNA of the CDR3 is TGTGCCAGTAGTATGGGGACAGGGCGTGACAATGAGCAGTTCTTC. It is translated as CASSMGTGRDNEQFF.

DNA for the CDR3: TGTGCCAGCAGCCACGGCGGTCCGGGGGGATCTAGCGGGAGTAGAAATGAGCAGTTCTTC. This translates into CASSHGGPGGSSGSRNEQFF. The chain combines TRBV4-2 with TRBJ2-1; the match to TRBD2 covers 10 bases. J was trimmed by 7 bases and V by 3 bases; bases with no gene match: 21. CDR1 LGHNA and CDR2 YNFKEQ come from the germline V gene. The CDR3 length is 20 residues.

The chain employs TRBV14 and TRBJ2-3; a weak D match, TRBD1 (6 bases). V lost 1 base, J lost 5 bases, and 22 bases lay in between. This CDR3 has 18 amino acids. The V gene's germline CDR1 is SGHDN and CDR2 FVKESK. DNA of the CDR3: TGTGCCAGCAGCCAAGGAGTCAGGGGAACTCCCTTGGGAGATACGCAGTATTTT. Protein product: CASSQGVRGTPLGDTQYF.

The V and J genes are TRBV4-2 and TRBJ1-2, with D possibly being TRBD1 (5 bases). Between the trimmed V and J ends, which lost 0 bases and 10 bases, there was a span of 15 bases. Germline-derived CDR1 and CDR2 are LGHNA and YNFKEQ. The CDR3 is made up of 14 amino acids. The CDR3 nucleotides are TGTGCCAGCAGCCAAGATAGGGAAAAACAGGTCTACACCTTC. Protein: CASSQDREKQVYTF.